This T cell receptor (beta chain) is from a study of cytomegalovirus exposure and HLA in healthy donors. Study-level results: In vitro testing confirmed a few CMV-associated chains as specific for CMV antigens.

Per the germline V gene, CDR1 is MGHDK and CDR2 is SYGVNS. The V end lost 4 bases, the J end lost 3 bases, and 15 bases lay between the germline ends. The CDR3 is 15 residues long. The donors belonged to the roughly 130-subject validation cohort, separate from the roughly 670-subject first cohort. Note on this clone: Its antigen remains unknown.

The method was immunoSEQ multiplex PCR; TCRdb's version includes in-frame clones alone and lacks a portion of them. The sample shows 150,000 to 200,000 clones, about 89% of them seen only once. The chain employs TRBV25-1 and TRBJ1-2, with D perhaps matching TRBD1 (6 bases). The material sequenced was PBMCs. The source is a man aged 30 to 45 in good health and CMV-seropositive. CDR3 coding DNA: TGTGCCAGCAGTGGGGGACACCGATTTTACTATGGCTACACCTTC. Translated, it gives CASSGGHRFYYGYTF.